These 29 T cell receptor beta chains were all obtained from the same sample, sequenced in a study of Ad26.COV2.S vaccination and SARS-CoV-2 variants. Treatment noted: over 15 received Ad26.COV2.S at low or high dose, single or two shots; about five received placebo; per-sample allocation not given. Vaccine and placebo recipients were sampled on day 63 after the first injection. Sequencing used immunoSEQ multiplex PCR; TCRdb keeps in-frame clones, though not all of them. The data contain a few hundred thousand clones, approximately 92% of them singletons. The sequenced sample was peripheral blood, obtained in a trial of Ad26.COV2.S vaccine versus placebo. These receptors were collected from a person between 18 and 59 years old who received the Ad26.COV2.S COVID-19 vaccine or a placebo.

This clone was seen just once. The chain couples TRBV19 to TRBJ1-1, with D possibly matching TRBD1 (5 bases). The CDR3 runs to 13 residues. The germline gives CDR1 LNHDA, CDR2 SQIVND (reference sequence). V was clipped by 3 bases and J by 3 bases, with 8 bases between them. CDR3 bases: TGTGCCAGTAGTATGGGGGTTTACACTGAAGCTTTCTTT. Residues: CASSMGVYTEAFF.

The DNA for the CDR3 is TGTGCCAGCGCCAGGGGAAGTATAGTTAAGGACTATGGCTACACCTTC. Amino acid sequence: CASARGSIVKDYGYTF. This chain uses TRBV2 with TRBJ1-2; D may be TRBD1 (6 bases). The CDR3 spans 16 residues. Trimming stripped 8 bases from V and 3 bases from J, with 22 bases between. Germline assignment: CDR1 SNHLY and CDR2 FYNNEI.

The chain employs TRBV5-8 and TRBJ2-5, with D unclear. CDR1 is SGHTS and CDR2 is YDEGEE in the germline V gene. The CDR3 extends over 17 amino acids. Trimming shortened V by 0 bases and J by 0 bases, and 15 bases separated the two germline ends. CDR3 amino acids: CASSLEWALSYQETQYF. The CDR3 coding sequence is TGTGCCAGCAGCTTGGAATGGGCCCTTTCGTACCAAGAGACCCAGTACTTC.

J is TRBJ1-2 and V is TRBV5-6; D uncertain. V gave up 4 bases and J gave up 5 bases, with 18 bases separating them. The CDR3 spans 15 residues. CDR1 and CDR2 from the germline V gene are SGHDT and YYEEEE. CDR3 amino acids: CASSPPTDLNYGYTF. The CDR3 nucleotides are TGTGCCAGCAGCCCACCGACGGATTTAAATTATGGCTACACCTTC.

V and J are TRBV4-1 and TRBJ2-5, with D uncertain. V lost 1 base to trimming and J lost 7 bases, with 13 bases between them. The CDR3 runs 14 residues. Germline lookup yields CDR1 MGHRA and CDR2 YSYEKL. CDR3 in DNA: TGCGCCAGCAGCCAAGTCGGGCTGTTTGGGACCCAGTACTTC. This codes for CASSQVGLFGTQYF.

The CDR3 nucleotides read TGTGCCAGTAACCTGGGGGGGGCCAACGTCCTGACTTTC. Its translation: CASNLGGANVLTF. J is TRBJ2-6 and V is TRBV19; D remains ambiguous. With 7 bases removed from V and 4 bases from J, the gap between germline ends came to 8 bases. Germline assignment: CDR1 LNHDA and CDR2 SQIVND (reference sequence). CDR3 length: 13 amino acids.

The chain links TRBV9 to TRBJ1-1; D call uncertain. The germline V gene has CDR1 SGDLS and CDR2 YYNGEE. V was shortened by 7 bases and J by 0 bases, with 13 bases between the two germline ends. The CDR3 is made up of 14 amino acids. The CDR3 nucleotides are TGTGCCAGCTCGGGGATGGGTATGAACACTGAAGCTTTCTTT. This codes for CASSGMGMNTEAFF.

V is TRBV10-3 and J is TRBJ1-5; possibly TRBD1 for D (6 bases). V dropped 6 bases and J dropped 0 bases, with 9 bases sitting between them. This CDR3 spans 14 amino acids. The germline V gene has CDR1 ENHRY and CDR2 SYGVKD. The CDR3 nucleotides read TGTGCCATCAGGGACAGTTGTAGCAATCAGCCCCAGCATTTT. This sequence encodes CAIRDSCSNQPQHF.

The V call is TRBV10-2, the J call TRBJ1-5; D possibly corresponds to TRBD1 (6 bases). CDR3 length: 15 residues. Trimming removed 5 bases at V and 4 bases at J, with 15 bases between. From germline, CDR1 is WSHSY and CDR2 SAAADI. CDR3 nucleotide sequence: TGCGCCAGCAGTCCGGACAGTCTTTCGAATCAGCCCCAGCATTTT. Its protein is CASSPDSLSNQPQHF.

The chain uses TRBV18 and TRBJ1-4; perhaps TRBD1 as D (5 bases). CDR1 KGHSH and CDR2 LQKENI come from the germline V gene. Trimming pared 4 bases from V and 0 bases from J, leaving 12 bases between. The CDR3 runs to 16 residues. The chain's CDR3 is CASSQVGATTNEKLFF. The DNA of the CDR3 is TGTGCCAGCTCACAAGTTGGGGCAACAACTAATGAAAAACTGTTTTTT.

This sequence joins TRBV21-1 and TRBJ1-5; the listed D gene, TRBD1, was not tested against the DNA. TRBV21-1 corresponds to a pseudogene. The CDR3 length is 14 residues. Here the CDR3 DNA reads TGTGCCAACAACACGACAGGGGGCAATCAGCCCCAGCATTTT. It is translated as CANNTTGGNQPQHF.

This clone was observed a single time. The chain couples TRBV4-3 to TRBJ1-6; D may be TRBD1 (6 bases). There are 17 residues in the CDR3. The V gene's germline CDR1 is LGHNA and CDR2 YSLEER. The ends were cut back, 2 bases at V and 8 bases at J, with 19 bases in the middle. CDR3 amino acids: CASSQNPVRGADSPLHF. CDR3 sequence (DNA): TGCGCCAGCAGCCAAAACCCCGTTCGGGGGGCGGATTCACCCCTCCACTTT.

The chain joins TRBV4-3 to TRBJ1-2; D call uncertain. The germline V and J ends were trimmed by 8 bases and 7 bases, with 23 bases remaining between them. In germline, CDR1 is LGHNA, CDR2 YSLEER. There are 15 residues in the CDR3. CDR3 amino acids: CASAHRGVDATGYTF. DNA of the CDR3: TGCGCCAGCGCTCACCGTGGTGTGGACGCAACTGGCTACACCTTC.

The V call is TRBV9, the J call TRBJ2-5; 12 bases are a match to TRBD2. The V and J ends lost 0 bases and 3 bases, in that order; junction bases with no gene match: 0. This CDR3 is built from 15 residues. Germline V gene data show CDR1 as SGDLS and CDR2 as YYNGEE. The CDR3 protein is CASSVGLAGEETQYF. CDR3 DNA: TGTGCCAGCAGCGTAGGACTAGCGGGGGAAGAGACCCAGTACTTC.

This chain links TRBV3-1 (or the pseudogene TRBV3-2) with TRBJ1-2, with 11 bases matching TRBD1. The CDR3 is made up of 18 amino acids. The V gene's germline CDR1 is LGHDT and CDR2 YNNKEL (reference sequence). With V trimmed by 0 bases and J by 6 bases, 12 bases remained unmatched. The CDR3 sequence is CASSQEGLGQGAGDGYTF. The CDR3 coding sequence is TGTGCCAGCAGCCAAGAAGGACTAGGACAGGGGGCAGGTGATGGCTACACCTTC.

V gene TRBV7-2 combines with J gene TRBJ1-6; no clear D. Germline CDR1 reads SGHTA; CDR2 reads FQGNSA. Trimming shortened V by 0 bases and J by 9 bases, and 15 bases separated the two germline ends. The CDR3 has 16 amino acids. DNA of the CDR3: TGTGCCAGCAGCTTAGCGGCCTCCACGCTTCGTTCACCCCTCCACTTT. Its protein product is CASSLAASTLRSPLHF. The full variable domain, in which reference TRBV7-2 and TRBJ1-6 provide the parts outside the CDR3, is GAGVSQSPSNKVTEKGKDVELRCDPISGHTALYWYRQSLGQGLEFLIYFQGNSAPDKSGLPSDRFSAERTGGSVSTLTIQRTQQEDSAVYLCASSLAASTLRSPLHFGNGTRLTVT.

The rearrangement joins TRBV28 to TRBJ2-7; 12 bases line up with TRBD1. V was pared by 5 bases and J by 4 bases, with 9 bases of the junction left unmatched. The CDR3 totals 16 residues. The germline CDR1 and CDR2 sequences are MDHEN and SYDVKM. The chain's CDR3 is CASSPPPGQGAYEQYF. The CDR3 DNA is TGTGCCAGCAGTCCGCCCCCGGGACAGGGGGCTTACGAGCAGTACTTC.

This CDR3 reads CASSLGGPTYNEQFF. The CDR3 nucleotides read TGTGCCAGCAGCTTGGGGGGCCCCACCTACAATGAGCAGTTCTTC. V and J are TRBV7-2 and TRBJ2-1, with D perhaps matching TRBD1 or TRBD2 (6 bases each). CDR1 SGHTA and CDR2 FQGNSA come from the germline V gene. The V and J ends lost 3 bases and 2 bases respectively, with 11 bases between them. The CDR3 covers 15 residues.

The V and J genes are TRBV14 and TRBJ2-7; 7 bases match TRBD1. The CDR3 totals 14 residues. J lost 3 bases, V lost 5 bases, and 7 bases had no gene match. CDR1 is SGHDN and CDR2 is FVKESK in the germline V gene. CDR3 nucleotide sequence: TGTGCCAGCAGCACTCGGGACAGAAGCTACGAGCAGTACTTC. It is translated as CASSTRDRSYEQYF.

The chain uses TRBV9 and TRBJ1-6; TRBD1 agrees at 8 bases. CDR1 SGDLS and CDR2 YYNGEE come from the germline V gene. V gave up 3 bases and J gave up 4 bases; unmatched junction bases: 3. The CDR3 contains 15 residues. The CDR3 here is CASSARTGYNSPLHF. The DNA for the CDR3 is TGTGCCAGCAGCGCAAGGACAGGGTATAATTCACCCCTCCACTTT.

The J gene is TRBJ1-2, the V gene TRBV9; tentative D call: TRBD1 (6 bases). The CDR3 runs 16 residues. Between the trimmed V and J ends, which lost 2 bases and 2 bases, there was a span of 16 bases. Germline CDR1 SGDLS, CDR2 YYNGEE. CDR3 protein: CASSVLDSPVNYGYTF. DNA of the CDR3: TGTGCCAGCAGCGTTCTGGACAGCCCAGTCAACTATGGCTACACCTTC.

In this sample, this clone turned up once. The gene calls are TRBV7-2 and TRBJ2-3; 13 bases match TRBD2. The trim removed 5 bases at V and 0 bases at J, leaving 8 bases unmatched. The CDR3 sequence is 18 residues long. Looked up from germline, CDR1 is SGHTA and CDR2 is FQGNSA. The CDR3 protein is CASSPGLAGRISTDTQYF. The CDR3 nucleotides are TGTGCCAGCAGCCCGGGACTAGCGGGAAGGATTAGCACAGATACGCAGTATTTT.

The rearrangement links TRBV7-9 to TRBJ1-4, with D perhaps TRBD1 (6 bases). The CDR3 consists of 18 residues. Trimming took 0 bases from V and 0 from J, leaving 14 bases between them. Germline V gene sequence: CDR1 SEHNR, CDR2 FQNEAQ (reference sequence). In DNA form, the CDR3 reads TGTGCCAGCAGCTTAGCCGCAGGGGCGGTTGCAACTAATGAAAAACTGTTTTTT. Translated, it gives CASSLAAGAVATNEKLFF.

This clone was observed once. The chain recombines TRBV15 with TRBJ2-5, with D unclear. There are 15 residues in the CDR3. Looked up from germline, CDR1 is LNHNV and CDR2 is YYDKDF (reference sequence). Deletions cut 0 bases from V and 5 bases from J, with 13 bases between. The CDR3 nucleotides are TGTGCCACCAGCAGAGATTGGGGTCAGAGGGAGACCCAGTACTTC. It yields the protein CATSRDWGQRETQYF.

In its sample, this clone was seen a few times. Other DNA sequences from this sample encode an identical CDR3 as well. CDR3 sequence: CAISETTDTQYF. In DNA form, the CDR3 reads TGTGCCATCAGTGAGACTACAGATACGCAGTATTTT. The chain links TRBV10-3 to TRBJ2-3; D is unresolved. CDR1 is ENHRY, CDR2 SYGVKD, per germline. V lost 2 bases, J lost 3 bases, and 3 bases lay in between. The CDR3 runs to 12 residues.

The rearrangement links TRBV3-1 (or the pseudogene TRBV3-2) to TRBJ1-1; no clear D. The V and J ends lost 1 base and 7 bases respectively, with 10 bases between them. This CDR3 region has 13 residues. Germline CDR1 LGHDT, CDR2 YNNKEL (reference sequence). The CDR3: CASSQGSYSEAFF. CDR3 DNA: TGTGCCAGCAGCCAAGGGTCATATAGTGAAGCTTTCTTT.

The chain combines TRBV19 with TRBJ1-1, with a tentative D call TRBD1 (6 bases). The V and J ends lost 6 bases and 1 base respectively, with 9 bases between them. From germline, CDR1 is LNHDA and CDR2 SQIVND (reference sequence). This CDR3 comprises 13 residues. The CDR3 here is CASRNRANTEAFF. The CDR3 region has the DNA TGTGCCAGTAGAAACAGGGCGAACACTGAAGCTTTCTTT.

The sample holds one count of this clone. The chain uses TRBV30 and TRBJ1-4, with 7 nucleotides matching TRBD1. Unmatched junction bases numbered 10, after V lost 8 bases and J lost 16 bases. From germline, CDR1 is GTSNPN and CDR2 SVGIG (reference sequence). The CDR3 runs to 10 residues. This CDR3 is CAVYRDRWFF. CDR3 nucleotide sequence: TGTGCCGTGTACCGGGACAGATGGTTTTTT.

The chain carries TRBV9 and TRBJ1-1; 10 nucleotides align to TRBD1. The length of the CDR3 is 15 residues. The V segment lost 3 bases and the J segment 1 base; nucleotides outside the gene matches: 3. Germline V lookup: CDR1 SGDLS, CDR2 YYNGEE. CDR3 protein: CASSARQGANTEAFF. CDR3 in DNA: TGTGCCAGCAGCGCAAGACAGGGGGCGAACACTGAAGCTTTCTTT. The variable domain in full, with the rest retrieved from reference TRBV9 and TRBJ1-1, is DSGVTQTPKHLITATGQRVTLRCSPRSGDLSVYWYQQSLDQGLQFLIQYYNGEERAKGNILERFSAQQFPDLHSELNLSSLELGDSALYFCASSARQGANTEAFFGQGTRLTVV.